This T cell receptor beta chain was profiled in a study of early T cells in non-severe SARS-CoV-2 infection. About the research overall: From unsorted whole blood, bulk RNA was sequenced, and the chains remained unpaired.

This clonotype turned up a few times. Unique molecular identifiers (one per individual cDNA molecule) were attached. From the 5' RACE reads, TCRdb called clonotypes with MiXCR, one entry per CDR3 protein. Of over 70,000 distinct CDR3 sequences in the sample, approximately 15% were seen once. The clonotype was recovered from an adult who was a healthcare worker with PCR-confirmed SARS-CoV-2 infection or an uninfected control (not recorded which). The material sequenced was whole blood, taken at baseline.

In DNA form, the CDR3 reads TGTGCCAGCAGCCAATCAGCGGACCAGTACTTC. It encodes CASSQSADQYF. This rearrangement joins TRBV3-1 to TRBJ2-5, with D possibly being TRBD2 (5 bases). Germline lookup yields CDR1 LGHDT and CDR2 YNNKEL (reference sequence). The CDR3 has 11 amino acids. V was pared by 2 bases and J by 10 bases, with 8 bases between.